This passage covers 22 T cell receptor beta chains from one sample sequenced in a study of blood T cells in healthy people across ages. PCR was performed a second time for 7 to 11 cycles using a sample-barcoded 5' primer and a J-beta primer mix. Via MiXCR, TCRdb re-called the 5' RACE reads, giving one row per CDR3 protein. In the table there are about 1.8 million distinct CDR3 sequences, roughly 50% of which are singletons. Sequencing was performed on blood. The receptor set was obtained from a woman aged 40 to 50 in good health.

This clonotype was detected a few times. The rearrangement links TRBV4-2 to TRBJ2-7; TRBD1 matches at 8 bases. This CDR3 contains 16 residues. V dropped 0 bases and J dropped 9; count of bases not matched to a gene: 13. Germline V gene lookup returns CDR1 LGHNA and CDR2 YNFKEQ. The CDR3 spells CASSQDIETGDYVQYF. The CDR3, as DNA: TGTGCCAGCAGCCAAGATATCGAGACAGGGGATTATGTGCAGTACTTC.

This clonotype was seen only a few times. The chain recombines TRBV6-5 with TRBJ2-3; TRBD2 agrees at 15 bases. This CDR3 has 16 amino acids. Germline V gives CDR1 MNHEY, CDR2 SVGAGI. The trim removed 6 bases at V and 7 bases at J, leaving 8 bases unmatched. CDR3 region: CASSPGTSGGQYTQYF. The CDR3 DNA is TGTGCCAGCAGCCCCGGGACTAGCGGGGGGCAATATACGCAGTATTTT.

The chain has TRBV11-2 and TRBJ2-4, with a possible D match to TRBD2 (6 bases). Trimming removed 4 bases from V and 15 bases from J, with 13 bases in between. The CDR3 is 11 amino acids. CDR1 is SGHAT, CDR2 FQNNGV, per germline. The CDR3 protein is CASSYGGVGYF. CDR3 nucleotides: TGTGCCAGCAGCTATGGAGGGGTCGGGTACTTC. The whole variable domain, remainder taken from reference TRBV11-2 and TRBJ2-4, is EAGVAQSPRYKIIEKRQSVAFWCNPISGHATLYWYQQILGQGPKLLIQFQNNGVVDDSQLPKDRFSAERLKGVDSTLKIQPAKLEDSAVYLCASSYGGVGYFGAGTRLSVL.

The chain is built from TRBV7-2 and TRBJ1-2, with D possibly matching TRBD1 (6 bases). This CDR3 has 15 amino acids. The V gene lost 6 bases and the J gene lost 1 base, with 15 bases spanning the gap. The V gene's germline CDR1 is SGHTA and CDR2 FQGNSA. CDR3 nucleotides: TGTGCCAGCAGGCTAACGCAGGGGAATAACTATGGCTACACCTTC. This codes for CASRLTQGNNYGYTF.

V gene TRBV7-9 combines with J gene TRBJ2-1; D is unclear. The CDR3 is 13 residues long. V lost 3 bases and J 8 bases, leaving 11 bases between the germline ends. Looked up from germline, CDR1 is SEHNR and CDR2 is FQNEAQ (reference sequence). The CDR3 here is CASSLGNTDEQFF. DNA of the CDR3: TGTGCCAGCAGCTTGGGGAATACCGATGAGCAGTTCTTC.

This clonotype was counted only a few times. The chain joins TRBV6-2 or TRBV6-3 to TRBJ2-1; D not certain. V dropped 7 bases and J dropped 10 bases, with 14 bases sitting between them. There are 12 residues in the CDR3. The germline V gene has CDR1 MNHEY and CDR2 SVGEGT. For the CDR3, the DNA is TGTGCCAGCAAGGTCCCGGGTCCCGAGCAGTTCTTC. Its translation: CASKVPGPEQFF.

This clonotype was counted a few times. The chain recombines TRBV12-3 or TRBV12-4 with TRBJ2-1; D is perhaps TRBD1 or TRBD2 (5 bases each). CDR3 size: 13 residues. Trimming took 2 bases from V and 8 from J, leaving 10 bases between them. The CDR3 is CASSLRDVYEQFF. The CDR3 DNA reads as TGTGCCAGCAGTTTACGGGACGTCTATGAGCAGTTCTTC.

This clonotype was recorded many times. The gene calls are TRBV28 and TRBJ2-1; D possibly uses TRBD1 or TRBD2 (5 bases each). The CDR3 is 12 residues long. Germline V gene sequence: CDR1 MDHEN, CDR2 SYDVKM. Trimming removed 3 bases at V and 7 bases at J, with 7 bases between. CDR3: CASSFGANEQFF. The CDR3, as DNA: TGTGCCAGCAGTTTCGGGGCTAATGAGCAGTTCTTC. Based on the CDR3 plus reference TRBV28 and TRBJ2-1, the full variable domain is DVKVTQSSRYLVKRTGEKVFLECVQDMDHENMFWYRQDPGLGLRLIYFSYDVKMKEKGDIPEGYSVSREKKERFSLILESASTNQTSMYLCASSFGANEQFFGPGTRLTVL.

This clonotype came up a few times. This chain uses TRBV9 with TRBJ2-6; D ambiguous. Trimming removed 4 bases from V and 0 bases from J, with 11 bases in between. Germline CDR1 reads SGDLS; CDR2 reads YYNGEE. The CDR3 totals 16 residues. The CDR3 nucleotides are TGTGCCAGCAGCCCCCCTTTGGGCTCTGGGGCCAACGTCCTGACTTTC. It is translated as CASSPPLGSGANVLTF.

About this clonotype itself: One end of the junction varies from germline; a read error may be responsible. This chain connects TRBV7-3 to TRBJ1-2; TRBD1 matches 7 bases. From germline, CDR1 is SGHTA and CDR2 FQGTGA. The CDR3 consists of 13 residues. The CDR3: CANSPQGGYGYTF. Here the CDR3 DNA reads TGTGCCAACAGCCCTCAGGGGGGCTATGGCTACACCTTC.

The V call is TRBV29-1, the J call TRBJ1-1, with D hard to call. Trimming took 8 bases from V and 3 from J, leaving 13 bases between them. This CDR3 contains 12 residues. Germline V gene sequence: CDR1 SQVTM, CDR2 ANQGSEA. The CDR3 DNA is TGCAGCCTTGGAGGGCCCGACACTGAAGCTTTCTTT. Its translation: CSLGGPDTEAFF.

The rearrangement links TRBV5-1 to TRBJ2-5; tentatively, D is TRBD1 or TRBD2 (7 bases each). The end of the DNA aligns better with TRBJ2-7, so the J call may be wrong. The CDR3 sequence is 14 residues long. Germline V gene data show CDR1 as SGHRS and CDR2 as YFSETQ. CDR3 sequence reads: CASSLQGGSPEQYF. The DNA for the CDR3 is TGCGCCAGCAGCTTGCAGGGGGGGTCCCCCGAGCAGTACTTC.

This chain uses TRBV7-2 with TRBJ2-7; 7 bases line up with TRBD2. With 2 bases clipped from V and 0 bases from J, the junction kept 7 bases outside the gene matches. Looked up from germline, CDR1 is SGHTA and CDR2 is FQGNSA. The CDR3 has 16 amino acids. Here the CDR3 DNA reads TGTGCCAGCAGCTTACCAGGAGGGACTATCTCCTACGAGCAGTACTTC. Protein product: CASSLPGGTISYEQYF.

The V gene is TRBV29-1, the J gene TRBJ2-7; tentative D call: TRBD2 (6 bases). The CDR3 has 13 amino acids. Germline CDR1 is SQVTM and CDR2 is ANQGSEA. CDR3 protein: CGASSGTSYEQYF. The CDR3 region has the DNA TGCGGCGCGTCGTCCGGGACTTCGTACGAGCAGTACTTC.

This clonotype occurred a few times. The rearrangement joins TRBV7-9 to TRBJ2-5; D gene ambiguous. V was pared by 7 bases and J by 1 base, with 7 bases between. Germline V CDR1 and CDR2: SEHNR, FQNEAQ (reference sequence). The length of the CDR3 is 12 residues. The CDR3 DNA sequence: TGTGCCAGCACCGCGGCCCAAGAGACCCAGTACTTC. Residues: CASTAAQETQYF. Drawing the rest from reference TRBV7-9 and TRBJ2-5, the complete variable domain is DTGVSQNPRHKITKRGQNVTFRCDPISEHNRLYWYRQTLGQGPEFLTYFQNEAQLEKSRLLSDRFSAERPKGSFSTLEIQRTEQGDSAMYLCASTAAQETQYFGPGTRLLVL.

This rearrangement joins TRBV9 to TRBJ2-3, with 9 bases lining up with TRBD2. CDR3 length: 18 residues. CDR1 SGDLS and CDR2 YYNGEE come from the germline V gene. The trim removed 1 base at V and 4 bases at J, leaving 13 bases unmatched. The CDR3 DNA follows: TGTGCCAGCAGCGTAACGGCGGGGGGGCTAATTAAGCCAGATACGCAGTATTTT. This encodes CASSVTAGGLIKPDTQYF. Looking up the rest from reference TRBV9 and TRBJ2-3 gives the full variable domain: DSGVTQTPKHLITATGQRVTLRCSPRSGDLSVYWYQQSLDQGLQFLIQYYNGEERAKGNILERFSAQQFPDLHSELNLSSLELGDSALYFCASSVTAGGLIKPDTQYFGPGTRLTVL.

The chain has TRBV7-2 and TRBJ2-1, with 11 bases aligning to TRBD2. The V and J ends lost 3 bases and 9 bases, in that order; junction bases with no gene match: 13. The CDR3 runs 17 residues. Per germline, CDR1 SGHTA and CDR2 FQGNSA. The CDR3: CASSFRRRTSGHTEQFF. In DNA form, the CDR3 reads TGTGCCAGCAGCTTCAGGCGCCGGACTAGCGGGCACACTGAGCAGTTCTTC.

The rearrangement uses TRBV12-3 or TRBV12-4 and TRBJ1-4; a weak D match, TRBD1 (6 bases). V shed 6 bases and J shed 5 bases, with 16 bases lying between them. The CDR3 consists of 15 residues. The CDR3: CASRVAGGANEKLFF. CDR3 coding DNA: TGTGCCAGCAGGGTCGCCGGGGGCGCCAATGAAAAACTGTTTTTT.

In this sample, this clonotype turned up a few times. The V and J genes are TRBV12-3 or TRBV12-4 and TRBJ2-7, with D hard to call. The V end was cut by 1 base, the J end by 3 bases, with 13 bases between. The length of the CDR3 is 15 residues. The CDR3 DNA reads as TGTGCCAGCAGTTTAGTTAAGGGTTCTTTCTACGAGCAGTACTTC. Translated: CASSLVKGSFYEQYF.

In its sample, this clonotype was seen a few times. The rearrangement links TRBV2 to TRBJ2-1; the D gene is possibly TRBD2 (6 bases). V was clipped by 9 bases and J by 4 bases, with 13 bases between them. The CDR3 extends over 13 amino acids. CDR1 is SNHLY and CDR2 is FYNNEI in the germline V gene. The CDR3 region has the DNA TGTGCCAGATCTAGCGCACCTTACAATGAGCAGTTCTTC. Translating gives CARSSAPYNEQFF. Full variable domain (remainder filled in from reference TRBV2 and TRBJ2-1): EPEVTQTPSHQVTQMGQEVILRCVPISNHLYFYWYRQILGQKVEFLVSFYNNEISEKSEIFDDQFSVERPDGSNFTLKIRSTKLEDSAMYFCARSSAPYNEQFFGPGTRLTVL.

The genes are TRBV13 and TRBJ2-1; no clear D gene. V was pared by 6 bases and J by 10 bases, with 28 bases between. Germline lookup yields CDR1 PRHDT and CDR2 FYEKMQ (reference sequence). CDR3 length: 17 amino acids. The CDR3 region is CASSPPRTRSNWGEQFF. The CDR3 bases are TGTGCCAGCAGTCCCCCGCGGACCCGATCGAATTGGGGAGAGCAGTTCTTC.

The chain joins TRBV5-1 to TRBJ2-7; weak D call: TRBD1 (5 bases). V was clipped by 1 base and J by 2 bases, with 10 bases between them. Germline CDR1 is SGHRS and CDR2 is YFSETQ. This CDR3 spans 14 amino acids. CDR3 residues: CASSLNWGTYEQYF. As DNA, the CDR3 is TGCGCCAGCAGCTTGAATTGGGGCACCTACGAGCAGTACTTC.